This TCR beta chain is from a study of human versus mouse CDR3 diversity and MHC coevolution. Turning to the study itself: Between about 0.6 x 10^7 and 1.6 x 10^7 valid reads came from each sample. Notes on the study in general: Human T cells underwent selection on roughly six different MHC II alleles.

CDR3 length: 16 amino acids. V was pared by 5 bases and J by 6 bases, with 19 bases between. Germline CDR1 is LNHDA and CDR2 is SQIVND (reference sequence). The table lists this clone with a few counts. As yet, its antigen is unknown. Profiling relied on immunoSEQ multiplex PCR, and the TCRdb table lists in-frame clones only, not all of them. The sample shows about 83,000 clones, around 93% of them seen only once. This chain uses TRBV19 with TRBJ2-2; possible D gene TRBD1, 6 bases. The TCR originated in a person aged 30 to 70 in good health. The sample consisted of naive CD4+ T cells from blood. Specified subset: CD45RO-negative CD62L-positive naive CD4 T cells. CDR3 DNA: TGTGCCAGTAGTCCACTTTCAGGGGTAGTATCCGGGGAGCTGTTTTTT. This sequence encodes CASSPLSGVVSGELFF.